This entry lists 2 T cell receptor beta chains sequenced from one sample in a study of T-cell reconstitution after alpha-beta-depleted transplantation in children. Their target antigens are unknown. Study-level results: Newly made T cells mostly supplied T-cell counts and diversity one year after transplant.

Unique molecular identifiers were incorporated when the TCRbeta library was constructed. One entry per CDR3 protein results from TCRdb running MiXCR on the PCR reads. The repertoire has some 300,000 distinct CDR3 sequences, over 7% of them found once; the top ten carry 8.5% to 9.5%. The source material was peripheral blood, sampled 360 days after TCRalphabeta/CD19-depleted stem cell transplant. The receptors come from a female patient aged 2-15 years who had a stem cell transplant for Fanconi anemia, so the T cells may come from the graft donor.

The sample holds many counts of this clonotype. The rearrangement uses TRBV20-1 and TRBJ1-2, with 7 positions matching TRBD1. CDR1 is DFQATT, CDR2 SNEGSKA, per germline (reference sequence). CDR3 length: 12 residues. V shed 5 bases and J 3 bases; nucleotides not matched to a gene: 3. CDR3 coding DNA: TGCAGTGCTCCCACAGGGGACTATGGCTACACCTTC. It encodes CSAPTGDYGYTF.

This clonotype was picked up a small number of times. The V gene is TRBV20-1, the J gene TRBJ1-5, with D perhaps TRBD1 (6 bases). Deletions cut 3 bases from V and 5 bases from J, with 14 bases between. From germline, CDR1 is DFQATT and CDR2 SNEGSKA (reference sequence). The length of the CDR3 is 14 residues. The CDR3 DNA is TGCAGTGCTAGGACAGGTGTGAGGGATCAGCCCCAGCATTTT. This translates into CSARTGVRDQPQHF.